These 21 T cell receptor beta chains came from one sample sequenced in a study of OX40 agonist ivuxolimab in advanced cancers. The table came from immunoSEQ multiplex PCR; TCRdb's copy has only in-frame clones and leaves some out. The data show 120,000 or so clones, over 85% seen once. The sample in question was CD4+ or CD8+ T cells sorted from blood, obtained in a trial of the OX40 agonist ivuxolimab. These receptors all come from an adult with an advanced solid tumor such as melanoma, head and neck, liver or kidney cancer.

CDR3 sequence: CASKQRSWAFF. The CDR3 nucleotides read TGTGCCAGCAAACAGAGGTCTTGGGCTTTCTTT. The chain links TRBV2 to TRBJ1-1; D unresolved. The CDR3 sequence is 11 residues long. Trimming stripped 7 bases from V and 11 bases from J, with 14 bases between. Germline V CDR1 and CDR2: SNHLY, FYNNEI.

The chain couples TRBV13 to TRBJ2-4; 8 nucleotides agree with TRBD1. Germline CDR1 and CDR2: PRHDT and FYEKMQ (reference sequence). J lost 6 bases, V lost 5 bases, and 6 bases had no gene match. The CDR3 has 14 residues. CDR3 amino acids: CASSLGQGRNIQYF. The DNA of the CDR3 is TGTGCCAGCAGCCTCGGACAGGGTAGAAACATTCAGTACTTC. The entire variable domain, with the rest obtained from reference TRBV13 and TRBJ2-4, is as follows: AAGVIQSPRHLIKEKRETATLKCYPIPRHDTVYWYQQGPGQDPQFLISFYEKMQSDKGSIPDRFSAQQFSDYHSELNMSSLELGDSALYFCASSLGQGRNIQYFGAGTRLSVL.

The chain carries TRBV2 and TRBJ1-6, with TRBD1 as a possible D gene (5 bases). This CDR3 has 14 amino acids. Looked up from germline, CDR1 is SNHLY and CDR2 is FYNNEI. Trimming removed 8 bases from V and 7 bases from J, with 15 bases in between. The CDR3 DNA is TGTGCCAGCCGACAGACTACACCAAATTCACCCCTCCACTTT. Encoded protein: CASRQTTPNSPLHF.

The rearrangement joins TRBV29-1 to TRBJ2-2; 7 nucleotides line up with TRBD2. This CDR3 contains 15 residues. The V gene end was trimmed by 6 bases and the J gene end by 1 base; junction bases not matched to a gene: 8. The germline V gene encodes CDR1 SQVTM and CDR2 ANQGSEA. The CDR3 loop reads CSVDPSGENTGELFF. The CDR3 coding sequence is TGCAGCGTCGACCCAAGCGGGGAGAACACCGGGGAGCTGTTTTTT.

The rearrangement joins TRBV2 to TRBJ2-7; D is ambiguous. Between the trimmed V and J ends, which lost 5 bases and 4 bases, there was a span of 18 bases. This CDR3 has 15 residues. Germline CDR1 SNHLY, CDR2 FYNNEI. The CDR3 DNA reads TGTGCCAGCAGTTCCATTTCGACCGAAAAGTACGAGCAGTACTTC. Translated: CASSSISTEKYEQYF.

The chain links TRBV11-2 to TRBJ1-1; no clear D gene. The V and J ends lost 2 bases and 5 bases respectively, with 12 bases between them. The germline gives CDR1 SGHAT, CDR2 FQNNGV. The CDR3 is made up of 14 amino acids. The CDR3 sequence: CASSLREVVTEAFF. The CDR3 coding sequence is TGTGCCAGCAGCTTACGAGAAGTAGTAACTGAAGCTTTCTTT.

This chain links TRBV5-1 with TRBJ1-3; D not certain. The CDR3 has 14 amino acids. Germline loops: CDR1 SGHRS, CDR2 YFSETQ. The V gene lost 2 bases and the J gene lost 0 bases, with 6 bases spanning the gap. In nucleotides, the CDR3 is TGCGCCAGCAGCTTCTCCAGCTCTGGAAACACCATATATTTT. It specifies CASSFSSSGNTIYF.

This clone was counted a single time. The V gene is TRBV28, the J gene TRBJ2-1; the D gene could be TRBD1 or TRBD2 (6 bases each). The CDR3 spans 16 residues. The V gene's germline CDR1 is MDHEN and CDR2 SYDVKM. V was cut by 2 bases and J by 0 bases, with 11 bases left in between. CDR3 region: CASSLGGRHSYNEQFF. The CDR3 nucleotides are TGTGCCAGCAGTTTAGGGGGGCGACACTCCTACAATGAGCAGTTCTTC.

The V and J genes are TRBV5-4 and TRBJ2-7; 8 bases map to TRBD1. Germline CDR1 is SGHNT and CDR2 is YYREEE (reference sequence). With 4 bases clipped from V and 1 base from J, the junction kept 1 base outside the gene matches. This CDR3 region has 13 residues. CDR3: CASSRTGSYEQYF. The CDR3 bases are TGTGCCAGCAGCCGGACAGGGTCCTACGAGCAGTACTTC.

The rearrangement links TRBV27 to TRBJ2-7; TRBD1 aligns across 7 bases. The germline V gene has CDR1 MNHEY and CDR2 SMNVEV (reference sequence). The CDR3 contains 13 residues. Trimming at V came to 5 bases and at J to 7 bases, leaving 8 bases not matched to a gene. CDR3 residues: CASSRTGPAEQYF. CDR3 bases: TGTGCCAGCAGTCGGACAGGCCCGGCTGAGCAGTACTTC.

This clone was observed a single time. The chain joins TRBV19 to TRBJ1-2; TRBD1 might be the D (5 bases). Deletions cut 9 bases from V and 4 bases from J, with 24 bases between. This CDR3 is built from 16 residues. Germline loops: CDR1 LNHDA, CDR2 SQIVND (reference sequence). CDR3 loop: CASSLGLGELGYGYTF. The DNA of the CDR3 is TGTGCCAGCTCCTTGGGCCTGGGGGAGCTGGGCTATGGCTACACCTTC.

The J gene is TRBJ1-3, the V gene TRBV6-6, with D maybe TRBD1 (6 bases). The V gene lost 6 bases and the J gene lost 2 bases, with 11 bases spanning the gap. Per the germline V gene, CDR1 is MNHNY and CDR2 is SVGAGI (reference sequence). The CDR3 length is 14 residues. CDR3 DNA sequence: TGTGCCAGCAGCCGGGGGGCCCCTGGAAACACCATATATTTT. This sequence encodes CASSRGAPGNTIYF.

The chain combines TRBV7-2 with TRBJ2-1, with 10 bases matching TRBD1. The V gene's germline CDR1 is SGHTA and CDR2 FQGNSA. The CDR3 consists of 15 residues. V lost 2 bases to trimming and J lost 8 bases; unmatched junction nucleotides: 6. The CDR3 coding sequence is TGTGCCAGCAGCTTAATAGGACAGGGGGTCGATGAGCAGTTCTTC. Its translation: CASSLIGQGVDEQFF.

The CDR3 spells CASRPGEGYTF. CDR3 coding DNA: TGTGCAAGTCGCCCTGGAGAAGGCTACACCTTC. The V gene is TRBV12-2, the J gene TRBJ1-2. TRBV12-2 is a pseudogene. The CDR3 runs to 11 residues.

CDR3 protein: CASSPPGAWNTGELFF. Here the CDR3 DNA reads TGTGCCAGCAGCCCCCCAGGGGCCTGGAACACCGGGGAGCTGTTTTTT. The rearrangement uses TRBV7-3 and TRBJ2-2; D may be TRBD1 (6 bases). There are 16 residues in the CDR3. Germline assignment: CDR1 SGHTA and CDR2 FQGTGA. Trimming removed 5 bases at V and 1 base at J, with 14 bases between. Looking up the rest from reference TRBV7-3 and TRBJ2-2 gives the full variable domain: GAGVSQTPSNKVTEKGKYVELRCDPISGHTALYWYRQSLGQGPEFLIYFQGTGAADDSGLPNDRFFAVRPEGSVSTLKIQRTERGDSAVYLCASSPPGAWNTGELFFGEGSRLTVL.

The chain carries TRBV28 and TRBJ1-5; D might be TRBD1 (5 bases). Trimming pared 4 bases from V and 2 bases from J, leaving 12 bases between. Germline assignment: CDR1 MDHEN and CDR2 SYDVKM. The length of the CDR3 is 15 residues. The CDR3 loop reads CASSSSGSGNQPQHF. CDR3 coding DNA: TGTGCCAGCAGTTCTTCAGGGTCGGGCAATCAGCCCCAGCATTTT. The complete variable domain, with remaining parts taken from reference TRBV28 and TRBJ1-5, reads DVKVTQSSRYLVKRTGEKVFLECVQDMDHENMFWYRQDPGLGLRLIYFSYDVKMKEKGDIPEGYSVSREKKERFSLILESASTNQTSMYLCASSSSGSGNQPQHFGDGTRLSIL.

This chain joins TRBV7-2 and TRBJ2-1; D is unclear. The ends were cut back, 6 bases at V and 6 bases at J, with 6 bases in the middle. In germline, CDR1 is SGHTA, CDR2 FQGNSA. There are 11 residues in the CDR3. This chain's CDR3 is CASRIINEQFF. The CDR3 DNA follows: TGTGCCAGCAGGATAATCAATGAGCAGTTCTTC.

The chain combines TRBV7-2 with TRBJ1-2; D possibly corresponds to TRBD1 (6 bases). Germline V CDR1 and CDR2: SGHTA, FQGNSA. V was trimmed by 7 bases and J by 2 bases, leaving 17 bases between them. This CDR3 is built from 15 residues. The CDR3 DNA reads as TGTGCCAGCAACTTCGGTGGGGACATAAACTATGGCTACACCTTC. Translated: CASNFGGDINYGYTF.

A single count supports this clone. The genes are TRBV19 and TRBJ2-7; 10 positions agree with TRBD1. Unmatched junction bases numbered 6, after V lost 6 bases and J lost 4 bases. The length of the CDR3 is 14 residues. Germline V gives CDR1 LNHDA, CDR2 SQIVND (reference sequence). CDR3 in DNA: TGTGCCAGTAGCTTTGAGGGACAGGGGTACGAGCAGTACTTC. Its protein is CASSFEGQGYEQYF.

The rearrangement uses TRBV11-2 and TRBJ2-1; the match to TRBD1 covers 7 bases. Losses at the gene ends were 1 base for V and 8 bases for J; bases not matched to a gene: 11. The CDR3 sequence is 16 residues long. Germline CDR1 SGHAT, CDR2 FQNNGV. CDR3 coding DNA: TGTGCCAGCAGCTTAGTAACCAAGGGGGCGCGCGATGAGCAGTTCTTC. Amino acid sequence: CASSLVTKGARDEQFF.

The chain employs TRBV5-4 and TRBJ2-5; D not resolved. This CDR3 comprises 11 residues. CDR1 is SGHNT, CDR2 YYREEE, per germline (reference sequence). Trimming pared 4 bases from V and 4 bases from J, leaving 5 bases between. The CDR3 nucleotides read TGTGCCAGCAGCCAAGGAGAGACCCAGTACTTC. Its protein product is CASSQGETQYF.